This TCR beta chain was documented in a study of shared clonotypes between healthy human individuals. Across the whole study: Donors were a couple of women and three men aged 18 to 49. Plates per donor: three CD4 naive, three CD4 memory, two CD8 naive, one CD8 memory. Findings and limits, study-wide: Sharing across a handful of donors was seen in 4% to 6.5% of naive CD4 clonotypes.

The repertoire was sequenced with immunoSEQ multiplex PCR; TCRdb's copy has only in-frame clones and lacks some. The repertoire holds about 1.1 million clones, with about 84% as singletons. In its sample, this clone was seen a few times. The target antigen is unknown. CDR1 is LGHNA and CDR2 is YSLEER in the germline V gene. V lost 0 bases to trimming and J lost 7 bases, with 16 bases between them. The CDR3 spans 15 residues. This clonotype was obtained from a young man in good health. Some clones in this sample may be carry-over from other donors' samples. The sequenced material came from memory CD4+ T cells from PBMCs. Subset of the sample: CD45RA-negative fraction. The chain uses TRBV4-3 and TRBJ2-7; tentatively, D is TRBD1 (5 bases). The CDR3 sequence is CASSQDNRLEGEQYF. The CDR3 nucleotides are TGCGCCAGCAGCCAAGATAACAGGTTAGAAGGGGAGCAGTACTTC.